Reported below is one TCR beta chain. Its antigen remains unknown. Primed by a sample-barcoded 5' primer and a J-beta primer mix, a second PCR proceeded for about 6 to 11 cycles. Each CDR3 protein gets one entry after TCRdb re-called the 5' RACE reads with MiXCR. The sample lists 800,000 to 900,000 distinct CDR3 sequences; under 80% were seen once. Every sample yielded at least 6 million isolated PBMCs. Extracted total RNA amounted to at least 5.5 micrograms for each sample. The sample belongs to a study of blood T cells in healthy people across ages. Study outcomes and limitations: Because donor CMV status was unknown, expanded clonotype changes were possibly confounded.

CDR3 length: 15 amino acids. V lost 2 bases, J lost 2 bases, and 12 bases lay in between. The gene calls are TRBV12-3 or TRBV12-4 and TRBJ2-5; no clear D. Sequences were obtained from blood. This clonotype was sampled from a man aged 30 to 39 in good health. CDR3 bases: TGTGCCAGCAGTTTACTCCGAGGCGAACAAGAGACCCAGTACTTC. This sequence encodes CASSLLRGEQETQYF.